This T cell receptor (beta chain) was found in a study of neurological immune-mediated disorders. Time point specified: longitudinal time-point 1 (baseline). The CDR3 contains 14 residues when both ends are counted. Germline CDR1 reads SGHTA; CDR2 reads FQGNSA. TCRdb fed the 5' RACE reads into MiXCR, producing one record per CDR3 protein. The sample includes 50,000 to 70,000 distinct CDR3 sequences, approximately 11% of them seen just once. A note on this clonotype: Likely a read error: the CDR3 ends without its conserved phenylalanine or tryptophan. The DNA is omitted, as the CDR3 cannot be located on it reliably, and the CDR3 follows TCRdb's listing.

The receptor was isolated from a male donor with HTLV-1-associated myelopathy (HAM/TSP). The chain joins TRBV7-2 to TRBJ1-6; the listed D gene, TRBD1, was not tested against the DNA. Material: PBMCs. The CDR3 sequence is CASSSTWGDSPLYL.